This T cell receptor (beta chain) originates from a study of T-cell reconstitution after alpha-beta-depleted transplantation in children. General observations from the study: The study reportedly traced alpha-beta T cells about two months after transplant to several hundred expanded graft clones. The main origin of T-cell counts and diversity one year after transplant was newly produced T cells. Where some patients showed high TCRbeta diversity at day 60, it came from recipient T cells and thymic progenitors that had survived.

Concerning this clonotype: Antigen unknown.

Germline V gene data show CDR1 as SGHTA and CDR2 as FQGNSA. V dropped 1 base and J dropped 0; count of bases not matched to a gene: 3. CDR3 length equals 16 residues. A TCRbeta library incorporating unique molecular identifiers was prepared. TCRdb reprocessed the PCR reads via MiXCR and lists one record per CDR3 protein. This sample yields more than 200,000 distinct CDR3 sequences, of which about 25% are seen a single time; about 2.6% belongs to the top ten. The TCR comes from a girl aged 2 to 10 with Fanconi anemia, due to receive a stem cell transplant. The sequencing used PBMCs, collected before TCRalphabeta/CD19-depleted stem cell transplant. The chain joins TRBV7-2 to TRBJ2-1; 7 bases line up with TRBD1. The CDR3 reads CASSLEGTVSYNEQFF. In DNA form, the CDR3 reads TGTGCCAGCAGCTTAGAAGGGACAGTCTCCTACAATGAGCAGTTCTTC.